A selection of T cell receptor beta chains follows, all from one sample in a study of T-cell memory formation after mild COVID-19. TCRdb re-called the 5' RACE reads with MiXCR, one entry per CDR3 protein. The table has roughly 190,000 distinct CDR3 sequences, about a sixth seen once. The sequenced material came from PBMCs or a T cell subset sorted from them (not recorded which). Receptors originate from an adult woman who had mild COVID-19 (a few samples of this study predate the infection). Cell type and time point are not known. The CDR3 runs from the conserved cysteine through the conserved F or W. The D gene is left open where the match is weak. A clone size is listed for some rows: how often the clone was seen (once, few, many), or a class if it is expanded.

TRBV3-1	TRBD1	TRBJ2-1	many	CASSLRGLSYNEQFF	TGTGCCAGCAGCCTGAGGGGGCTCTCCTACAATGAGCAGTTCTTC
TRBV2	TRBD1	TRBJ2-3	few	CASIKFDRGRADTQYF	TGTGCCAGCATTAAATTCGACAGGGGGCGCGCAGATACGCAGTATTTT
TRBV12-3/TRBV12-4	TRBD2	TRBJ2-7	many	CASSPRLAGDEQYF	TGTGCCAGCAGTCCTCGACTAGCGGGAGACGAGCAGTACTTC
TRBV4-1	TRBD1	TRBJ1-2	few	CASSRSGTGVFYGYTF	TGCGCCAGCAGCCGGTCCGGGACAGGGGTCTTCTATGGCTACACCTTC
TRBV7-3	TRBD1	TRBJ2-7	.	CASSLGTAYEQYF	TGTGCCAGCAGCTTGGGGACAGCGTACGAGCAGTACTTC
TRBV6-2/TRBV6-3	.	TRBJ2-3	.	CASRSGLATDTQYF	TGTGCCAGCAGGTCGGGACTCGCCACAGATACGCAGTATTTT
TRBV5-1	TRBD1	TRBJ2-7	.	CASSYYRGTPTSQYF	TGCGCCAGCAGCTACTACAGGGGGACTCCTACGTCGCAGTACTTC
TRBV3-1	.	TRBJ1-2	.	CASSRDYGYTF	TGTGCCAGCAGCCGTGATTATGGCTACACCTTC
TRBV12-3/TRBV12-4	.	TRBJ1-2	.	CASRPSGVPNYGYTF	TGTGCCAGCAGACCCAGTGGGGTACCGAACTATGGCTACACCTTC
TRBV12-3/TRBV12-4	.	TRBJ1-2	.	CASSLPWGSGYTF	TGTGCCAGCAGTCTCCCATGGGGGAGTGGCTACACCTTC
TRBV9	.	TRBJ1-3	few	CASSPPGAVETIYF	TGTGCCAGCAGCCCCCCAGGTGCAGTGGAAACCATATATTTT
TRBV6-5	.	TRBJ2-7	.	CASRDGGSSYEQYF	TGTGCCAGCAGGGACGGAGGGTCCTCCTACGAGCAGTACTTC
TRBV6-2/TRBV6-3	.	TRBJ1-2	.	CASSHGEVVRGNYGYTF	TGTGCCAGCAGCCACGGGGAGGTCGTTCGGGGAAACTATGGCTACACCTTC
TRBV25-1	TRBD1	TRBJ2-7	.	CASSWTGGRDEQYF	TGTGCCAGCTCCTGGACAGGGGGCCGCGACGAGCAGTACTTC
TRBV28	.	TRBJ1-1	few	CASIPSDGQGMNTEAFF	TGTGCCAGCATCCCATCCGACGGGCAGGGGATGAACACTGAAGCTTTCTTT
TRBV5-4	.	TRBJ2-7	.	CASSLMDYEQYF	TGTGCCAGCAGCTTGATGGACTACGAGCAGTACTTC
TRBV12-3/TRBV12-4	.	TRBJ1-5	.	CASSPYTDQPQHF	TGTGCCAGCAGTCCCTACACAGATCAGCCCCAGCATTTT
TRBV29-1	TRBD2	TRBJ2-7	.	CSVEGTSGREQYF	TGCAGCGTAGAAGGGACTAGCGGGAGGGAGCAGTACTTC
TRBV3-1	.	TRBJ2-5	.	CASSQVKVPTQYF	TGTGCCAGCAGCCAAGTGAAGGTCCCGACCCAGTACTTC
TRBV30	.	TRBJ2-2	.	CAWENTGELFF	TGTGCCTGGGAAAACACCGGGGAGCTGTTTTTT
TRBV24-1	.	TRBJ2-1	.	CATSDLLGINEQFF	TGTGCCACCAGTGACTTACTAGGAATCAATGAGCAGTTCTTC
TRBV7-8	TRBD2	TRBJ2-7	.	CASSASLAASWEQYF	TGTGCCAGCAGCGCCTCACTAGCGGCCAGTTGGGAGCAGTACTTC
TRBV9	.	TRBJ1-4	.	CASSVAPSATNEKLFF	TGTGCCAGCAGCGTAGCCCCCAGCGCAACTAATGAAAAACTGTTTTTT
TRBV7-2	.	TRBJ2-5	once	CASTHPSGETQYF	TGTGCCAGCACCCATCCGAGTGGAGAGACCCAGTACTTC
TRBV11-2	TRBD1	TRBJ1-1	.	CASRGQGAGEAFF	TGTGCCAGCAGGGGACAGGGGGCCGGAGAAGCTTTCTTT
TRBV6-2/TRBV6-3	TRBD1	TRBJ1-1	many	CASRDRVTEAFF	TGTGCCAGCAGGGACAGGGTCACTGAAGCTTTCTTT
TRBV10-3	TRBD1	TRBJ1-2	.	CASAGGGYGYTF	TGTGCTTCGGCAGGGGGCGGCTATGGCTACACCTTC
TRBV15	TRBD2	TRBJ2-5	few	CAAGAREGPRETQYF	TGTGCCGCGGGTGCGCGGGAGGGCCCGAGGGAGACCCAGTACTTC
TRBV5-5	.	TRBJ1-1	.	CASSLLTYTEAFF	TGTGCCAGCAGCTTACTTACGTACACTGAAGCTTTCTTT
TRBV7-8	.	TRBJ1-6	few	CASSLVRTENSPLHF	TGTGCCAGCAGCTTAGTGAGGACAGAGAATTCACCCCTCCACTTT
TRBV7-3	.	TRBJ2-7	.	CASSPQTTNEQYF	TGTGCCAGCAGCCCGCAAACGACAAACGAGCAGTACTTC
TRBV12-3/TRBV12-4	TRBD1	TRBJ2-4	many	CASSLARTGNIQYF	TGTGCCAGCAGTTTAGCGAGGACAGGAAACATTCAGTACTTC
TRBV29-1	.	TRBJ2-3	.	CSSKRGSDTDTQYF	TGCAGCTCAAAAAGGGGCTCCGACACAGATACGCAGTATTTT
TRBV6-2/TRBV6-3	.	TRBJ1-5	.	CASSTHREVYQPQHF	TGTGCCAGCAGTACTCACAGGGAGGTCTACCAGCCCCAGCATTTT
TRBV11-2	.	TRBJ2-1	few	CASSQGRPYNEQFF	TGTGCCAGCAGCCAGGGGAGACCGTACAATGAGCAGTTCTTC
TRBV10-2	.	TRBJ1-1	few	CASSDLGHWNTEAFF	TGCGCCAGCAGTGATCTTGGACACTGGAACACTGAAGCTTTCTTT
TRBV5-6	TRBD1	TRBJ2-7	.	CASSRWRSGTAYEQYF	TGTGCCAGCAGCCGTTGGCGGAGTGGGACAGCCTACGAGCAGTACTTC
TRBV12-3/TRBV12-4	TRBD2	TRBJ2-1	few	CASSWGLADDNEQFF	TGTGCCAGCAGTTGGGGACTAGCGGATGACAATGAGCAGTTCTTC
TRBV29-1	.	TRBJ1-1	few	CSGEQGRAEAFF	TGCAGCGGTGAACAGGGACGGGCTGAAGCTTTCTTT
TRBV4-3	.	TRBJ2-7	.	CASSQQGSISEQYF	TGCGCCAGCAGCCAACAGGGTTCTATCAGCGAGCAGTACTTC
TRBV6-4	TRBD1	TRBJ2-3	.	CASSVGGSWTDTQYF	TGTGCCAGCAGTGTAGGGGGCAGTTGGACAGATACGCAGTATTTT
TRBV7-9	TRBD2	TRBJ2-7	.	CASSHTSDRRNEQYF	TGTGCCAGCAGTCATACTAGCGACCGCCGCAACGAGCAGTACTTC
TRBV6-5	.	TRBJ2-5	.	CASSYRQRETQYF	TGTGCCAGCAGTTACAGACAGAGGGAGACCCAGTACTTC
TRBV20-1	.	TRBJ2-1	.	CSAREGYEQFF	TGCAGTGCTAGAGAGGGCTATGAGCAGTTCTTC
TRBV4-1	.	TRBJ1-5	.	CASSQVRAGSQPQHF	TGCGCCAGCAGCCAAGTGCGGGCAGGATCCCAGCCCCAGCATTTT
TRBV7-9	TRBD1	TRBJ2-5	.	CASSPRTGAHETQYF	TGTGCCAGCAGCCCCCGGACAGGGGCGCATGAGACCCAGTACTTC
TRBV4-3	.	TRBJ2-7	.	CASSQEVLYEQYF	TGCGCCAGCAGCCAAGAAGTCCTTTACGAGCAGTACTTC
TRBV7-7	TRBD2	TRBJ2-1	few	CASSLNLAGSGDEQFF	TGTGCTAGCAGCTTAAACCTAGCGGGAAGTGGTGATGAGCAGTTCTTC